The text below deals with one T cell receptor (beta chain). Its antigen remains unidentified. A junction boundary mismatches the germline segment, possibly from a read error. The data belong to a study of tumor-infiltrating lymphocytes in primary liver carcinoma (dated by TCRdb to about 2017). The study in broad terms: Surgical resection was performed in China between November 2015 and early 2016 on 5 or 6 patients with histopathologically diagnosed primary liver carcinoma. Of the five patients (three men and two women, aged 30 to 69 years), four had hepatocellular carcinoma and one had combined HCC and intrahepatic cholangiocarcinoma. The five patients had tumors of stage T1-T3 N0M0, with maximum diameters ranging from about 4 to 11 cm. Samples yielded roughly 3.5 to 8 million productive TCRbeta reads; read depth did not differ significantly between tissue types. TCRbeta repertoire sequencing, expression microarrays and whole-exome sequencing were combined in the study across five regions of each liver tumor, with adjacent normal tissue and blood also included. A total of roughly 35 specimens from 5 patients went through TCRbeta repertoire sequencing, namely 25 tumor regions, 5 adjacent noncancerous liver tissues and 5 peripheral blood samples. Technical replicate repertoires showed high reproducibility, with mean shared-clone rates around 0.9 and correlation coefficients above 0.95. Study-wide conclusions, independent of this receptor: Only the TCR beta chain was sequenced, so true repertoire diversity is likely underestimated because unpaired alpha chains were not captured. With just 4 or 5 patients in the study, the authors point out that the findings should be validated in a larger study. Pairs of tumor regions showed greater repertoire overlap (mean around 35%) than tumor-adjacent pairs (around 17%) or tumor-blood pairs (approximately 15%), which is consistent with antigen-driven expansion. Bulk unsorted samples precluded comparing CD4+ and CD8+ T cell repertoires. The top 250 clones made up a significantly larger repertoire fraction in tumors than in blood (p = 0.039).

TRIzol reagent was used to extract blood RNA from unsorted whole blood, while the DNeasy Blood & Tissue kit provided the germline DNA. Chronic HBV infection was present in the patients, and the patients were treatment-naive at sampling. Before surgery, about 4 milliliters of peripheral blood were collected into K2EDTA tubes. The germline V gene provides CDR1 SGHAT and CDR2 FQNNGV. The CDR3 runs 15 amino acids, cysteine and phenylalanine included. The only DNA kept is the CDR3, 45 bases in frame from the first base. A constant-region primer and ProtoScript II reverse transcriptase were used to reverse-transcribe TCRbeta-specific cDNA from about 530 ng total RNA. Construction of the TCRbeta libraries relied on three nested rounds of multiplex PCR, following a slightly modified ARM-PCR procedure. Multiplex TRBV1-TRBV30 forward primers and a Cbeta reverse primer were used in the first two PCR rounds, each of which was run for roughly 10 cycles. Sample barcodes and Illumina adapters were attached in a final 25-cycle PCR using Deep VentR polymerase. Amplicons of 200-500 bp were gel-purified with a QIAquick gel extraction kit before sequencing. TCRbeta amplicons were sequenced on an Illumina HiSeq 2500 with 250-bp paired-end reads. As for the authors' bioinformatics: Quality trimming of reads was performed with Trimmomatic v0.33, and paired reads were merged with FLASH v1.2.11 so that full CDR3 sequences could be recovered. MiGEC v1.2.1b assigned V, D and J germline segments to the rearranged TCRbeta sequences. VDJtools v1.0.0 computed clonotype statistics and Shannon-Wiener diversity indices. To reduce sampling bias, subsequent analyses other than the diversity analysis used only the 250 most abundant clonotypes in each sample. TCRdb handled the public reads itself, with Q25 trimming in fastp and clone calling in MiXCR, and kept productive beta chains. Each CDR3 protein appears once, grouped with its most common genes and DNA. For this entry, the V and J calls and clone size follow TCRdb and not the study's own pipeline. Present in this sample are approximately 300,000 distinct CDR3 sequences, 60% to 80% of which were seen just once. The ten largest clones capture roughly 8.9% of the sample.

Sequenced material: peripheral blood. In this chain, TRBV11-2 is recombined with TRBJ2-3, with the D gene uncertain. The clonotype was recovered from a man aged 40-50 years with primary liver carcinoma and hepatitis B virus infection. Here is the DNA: TGTGCCAGGAGCTTAGATGACTCCCACACAGATACGCAGTATTTT. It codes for CARSLDDSHTDTQYF.